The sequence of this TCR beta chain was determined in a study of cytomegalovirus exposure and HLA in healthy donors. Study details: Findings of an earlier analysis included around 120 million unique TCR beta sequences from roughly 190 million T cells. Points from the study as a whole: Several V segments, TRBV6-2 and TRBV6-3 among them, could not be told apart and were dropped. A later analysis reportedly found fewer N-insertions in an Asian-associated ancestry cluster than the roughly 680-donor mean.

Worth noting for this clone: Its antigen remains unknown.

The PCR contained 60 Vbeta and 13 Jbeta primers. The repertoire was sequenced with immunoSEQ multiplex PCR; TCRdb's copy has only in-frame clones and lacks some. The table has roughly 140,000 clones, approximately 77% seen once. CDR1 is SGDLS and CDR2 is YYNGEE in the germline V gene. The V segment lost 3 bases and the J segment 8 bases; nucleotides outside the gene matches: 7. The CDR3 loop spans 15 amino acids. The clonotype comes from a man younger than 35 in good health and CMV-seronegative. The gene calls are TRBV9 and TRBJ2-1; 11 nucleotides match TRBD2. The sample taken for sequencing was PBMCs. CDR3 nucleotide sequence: TGTGCCAGCAGCGGGCTAGCGGGAGGCTTCGATGAGCAGTTCTTC. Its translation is CASSGLAGGFDEQFF.